This T cell receptor (beta chain) emerged from a study of shared clonotypes between healthy human individuals. Study-wide context: Researchers drew samples from two women and a few men aged 18 to 49. Study conclusions and caveats: Among the subsets, naive ones generally showed larger estimated richness than memory ones. Non-shared clonotypes had lower generation probabilities than those shared by all four donors.

Measured with immunoSEQ multiplex PCR; TCRdb has only the in-frame clones, and not every one. The sample lists approximately 600,000 clones, 85% to 95% occurring once. Selected positively for CCR7 and CD45RO-negative, naive CD8 cells excluded terminally differentiated effector memory CD45RA+ cells. This clone is a singleton in its sample. Its antigen remains unknown. The TCR was taken from a woman aged 25 to 39 in good health. The specimen sequenced was naive CD8+ T cells sorted from blood.

The CDR3 loop is CASSAGLAGSNEQYF. CDR3 DNA: TGTGCCAGCTCAGCGGGACTAGCGGGATCCAACGAGCAGTACTTC. The chain carries TRBV18 and TRBJ2-7, with 13 bases fitting TRBD2. CDR3 length equals 15 residues. J lost 5 bases, V lost 5 bases, and 6 bases had no gene match. Looked up from germline, CDR1 is KGHSH and CDR2 is LQKENI.